The 23 T cell receptor beta chains given below trace back to one sample, sequenced in a study of cytomegalovirus exposure and HLA in healthy donors. The PCR used 60 Vbeta and 13 Jbeta primers. The data were produced by immunoSEQ multiplex PCR, yet TCRdb's version contains in-frame clones alone and is incomplete. Of about 38,000 clones in the sample, roughly 90% were seen once. What was sequenced was PBMCs. The receptors originated from a woman between 35 and 50 years old in good health and CMV-seropositive.

The chain links TRBV6-1 to TRBJ1-4; D is unresolved. In germline, CDR1 is MNHNS, CDR2 SASEGT. Trimming removed 2 bases from V and 6 bases from J, with 13 bases in between. CDR3 length equals 15 residues. CDR3 in DNA: TGTGCCAGCAGTGAACGGGGAGAGAAGTATGAAAAACTGTTTTTT. It is translated as CASSERGEKYEKLFF.

This clone appeared a few times. This rearrangement joins TRBV10-1 to TRBJ2-5, with D tentatively TRBD2 (6 bases). This CDR3 contains 14 residues. Germline CDR1 reads WNHNN; CDR2 reads SYGVQD (reference sequence). The V end lost 0 bases, the J end lost 5 bases, and 10 bases lay between the germline ends. The CDR3 bases are TGCGCCAGCAGTGAGTCTTCCCGGGGGGAGACCCAGTACTTC. Protein: CASSESSRGETQYF.

This sequence joins TRBV18 and TRBJ1-1; D is perhaps TRBD1 (6 bases). Trimming shortened V by 3 bases and J by 3 bases, and 11 bases separated the two germline ends. CDR1 and CDR2 from the germline V gene are KGHSH and LQKENI. The CDR3 extends over 14 amino acids. CDR3 loop: CASSPPRTDTEAFF. In DNA, the CDR3 is TGTGCCAGCTCACCCCCGAGGACAGACACTGAAGCTTTCTTT.

This chain connects TRBV7-3 to TRBJ2-2, with 8 bases identical to TRBD1. The CDR3 extends over 17 amino acids. CDR1 and CDR2 from the germline V gene are SGHTA and FQGTGA. V lost 5 bases, J lost 8 bases, and 16 bases stayed unmatched. The CDR3 spells CASSPRLGTGGTGELFF. The CDR3 bases are TGTGCCAGCAGCCCAAGACTCGGAACAGGGGGTACAGGGGAGCTGTTTTTT.

V is TRBV21-1 and J is TRBJ1-2; TRBD1, the table's D call, lacks a check against the DNA. TRBV21-1 is listed as a pseudogene. The length of the CDR3 is 13 residues. The CDR3 loop reads CASSGDPNYGYTF. In DNA, the CDR3 is TGTGCCAGCTCAGGGGACCCCAACTATGGCTACACCTTC.

On this clone itself: The identical CDR3 is also encoded by other nucleotide sequences in the sample. The rearrangement uses TRBV7-2 and TRBJ1-4; D not resolved. V lost 2 bases and J 8 bases, leaving 12 bases between the germline ends. CDR1 and CDR2 (germline): SGHTA, FQGNSA. The CDR3 spans 14 residues. The CDR3 DNA reads TGTGCCAGCAGCTTACGGGGTGGGGAGGAAAAACTGTTTTTT. Encoded protein: CASSLRGGEEKLFF.

The chain is built from TRBV6-6 and TRBJ2-5; D gene unclear. This CDR3 has 13 residues. V was clipped by 4 bases and J by 5 bases, with 11 bases between them. Germline V CDR1 and CDR2: MNHNY, SVGAGI (reference sequence). The CDR3 sequence is CASSWAIGETQYF. In DNA, the CDR3 is TGTGCCAGCAGTTGGGCTATTGGGGAGACCCAGTACTTC.

The chain recombines TRBV19 with TRBJ2-1, with 11 bases that match TRBD1. Unmatched junction bases numbered 9, after V lost 7 bases and J lost 13 bases. Germline V gene lookup returns CDR1 LNHDA and CDR2 SQIVND (reference sequence). There are 13 residues in the CDR3. DNA of the CDR3: TGTGCCAGTATCCCTGGGACAGGGGGTTCTCAGTTCTTC. This sequence encodes CASIPGTGGSQFF. Together with reference TRBV19 and TRBJ2-1, the CDR3 gives the full variable domain: DGGITQSPKYLFRKEGQNVTLSCEQNLNHDAMYWYRQDPGQGLRLIYYSQIVNDFQKGDIAEGYSVSREKKESFPLTVTSAQKNPTAFYLCASIPGTGGSQFFGPGTRLTVL.

V and J are TRBV14 and TRBJ2-5, with a possible D match to TRBD1 (7 bases). The CDR3 sequence is 14 residues long. CDR1 is SGHDN and CDR2 is FVKESK in the germline V gene. The ends were cut back, 4 bases at V and 5 bases at J, with 14 bases in the middle. CDR3 nucleotide sequence: TGTGCCAGCAGCCCTAGGACAGGAGGGGAGACCCAGTACTTC. Translated, it gives CASSPRTGGETQYF.

The chain combines TRBV7-9 with TRBJ2-7, with D hard to call. Per germline, CDR1 SEHNR and CDR2 FQNEAQ (reference sequence). CDR3 length equals 13 residues. The ends were cut back, 5 bases at V and 4 bases at J, with 12 bases in the middle. CDR3 nucleotides: TGTGCCAGCAGCGTTTTGGAACAGTACGAGCAGTACTTC. The encoded protein is CASSVLEQYEQYF.

This chain joins TRBV28 and TRBJ2-7; D is uncertain. The CDR3 is made up of 13 amino acids. Trimming took 4 bases from V and 2 from J, leaving 9 bases between them. Per the germline V gene, CDR1 is MDHEN and CDR2 is SYDVKM. The CDR3 loop is CASSSSQTYEQYF. CDR3 bases: TGTGCCAGCAGTTCATCCCAAACCTACGAGCAGTACTTC.

The genes are TRBV25-1 and TRBJ2-2, with D possibly being TRBD1 (6 bases). This CDR3 is built from 12 residues. Germline values: CDR1 MGHDK, CDR2 SYGVNS. The V end lost 4 bases, the J end lost 8 bases, and 8 bases lay between the germline ends. Here the CDR3 reads CASSATGGELFF. The DNA of the CDR3 is TGTGCCAGCAGTGCTACAGGGGGGGAGCTGTTTTTT.

V gene TRBV12-5 combines with J gene TRBJ2-5; D not certain. V was cut by 1 base and J by 3 bases, with 9 bases left in between. CDR1 is LGHNT, CDR2 FRNRAP, per germline. This CDR3 comprises 14 residues. In DNA form, the CDR3 reads TGTGCTAGTGGTTTGGGACTGAGAGAAGAGACCCAGTACTTC. Encoded protein: CASGLGLREETQYF.

The chain is built from TRBV6-5 and TRBJ2-1; D perhaps matches TRBD1 (6 bases). Trimming left V 2 bases short and J 4 bases short, with 12 bases between. The CDR3 is 15 amino acids. Germline lookup yields CDR1 MNHEY and CDR2 SVGAGI. CDR3 sequence reads: CASSYLGQLYNEQFF. The CDR3 coding sequence is TGTGCCAGCAGTTACCTTGGACAGCTATACAATGAGCAGTTCTTC.

The gene calls are TRBV5-1 and TRBJ2-7, with TRBD1 identical over 12 bases. With 3 bases clipped from V and 5 bases from J, the junction kept 9 bases outside the gene matches. The germline V gene encodes CDR1 SGHRS and CDR2 YFSETQ. This CDR3 contains 16 residues. The CDR3: CASSSSGTGGWNEQYF. For the CDR3, the DNA is TGCGCCAGCAGCTCTTCCGGGACAGGGGGCTGGAACGAGCAGTACTTC.

The rearrangement uses TRBV5-6 and TRBJ2-5; 11 bases are a match to TRBD2. The CDR3 runs 15 residues. Germline loops: CDR1 SGHDT, CDR2 YYEEEE. Trimming removed 3 bases from V and 3 bases from J; junction bases left unmatched: 4. CDR3 sequence (DNA): TGTGCCAGCAGCTGGGGACTAGCGGCGAAAGAGACCCAGTACTTC. As protein: CASSWGLAAKETQYF.

This chain connects TRBV9 to TRBJ1-2; 9 nucleotides align to TRBD1. The CDR3 length is 16 residues. The V gene's germline CDR1 is SGDLS and CDR2 YYNGEE. Germline trimming cut 0 bases from V and 8 bases from J; bases unmatched to any gene: 11. CDR3 sequence reads: CASSVASRTGVEGYTF. DNA of the CDR3: TGTGCCAGCAGCGTAGCCTCTAGGACAGGGGTAGAGGGCTACACCTTC.

This clone was detected only once. This chain joins TRBV6-6 and TRBJ1-5; D may be TRBD1 (6 bases). This CDR3 is 14 amino acids long. The V gene lost 1 base and the J gene lost 6 bases, with 10 bases spanning the gap. The germline gives CDR1 MNHNY, CDR2 SVGAGI (reference sequence). CDR3 sequence: CASSYLQGFQPQHF. In nucleotides, the CDR3 is TGTGCCAGCAGTTACTTACAGGGTTTTCAGCCCCAGCATTTT.

The chain couples TRBV18 to TRBJ1-2, with a weak D call TRBD1 (5 bases). CDR1 KGHSH and CDR2 LQKENI come from the germline V gene. The V and J ends lost 4 bases and 3 bases respectively, with 12 bases between them. This CDR3 contains 14 residues. The CDR3 loop reads CASSHTKGDYGYTF. In nucleotides, the CDR3 is TGTGCCAGCTCACACACGAAAGGGGACTATGGCTACACCTTC.

The chain links TRBV29-1 to TRBJ2-3; unclear D gene. The CDR3 spans 15 residues. CDR1 is SQVTM and CDR2 is ANQGSEA in the germline V gene. V gave up 1 base and J gave up 4 bases, with 15 bases separating them. The CDR3 loop reads CSVEVPSGASDTQYF. The CDR3, as DNA: TGCAGCGTTGAAGTCCCCTCAGGCGCTTCAGATACGCAGTATTTT.

This clone has a handful of counts. The CDR3, as DNA: TGTGCCAGCTCACCAGATGTAGACACTGAAGCTTTCTTT. Amino acid sequence: CASSPDVDTEAFF. The chain links TRBV18 to TRBJ1-1; D unresolved. V lost 2 bases and J lost 3, with 7 bases in between. The CDR3 covers 13 residues. CDR1 is KGHSH and CDR2 is LQKENI in the germline V gene. The complete variable domain, with remaining parts taken from reference TRBV18 and TRBJ1-1, reads NAGVMQNPRHLVRRRGQEARLRCSPMKGHSHVYWYRQLPEEGLKFMVYLQKENIIDESGMPKERFSAEFPKEGPSILRIQQVVRGDSAAYFCASSPDVDTEAFFGQGTRLTVV.

V gene TRBV7-8 combines with J gene TRBJ2-5; 10 positions match TRBD1. Germline assignment: CDR1 SGHVS and CDR2 FQNEAQ. J lost 6 bases, V lost 1 base, and 2 bases had no gene match. The length of the CDR3 is 14 residues. DNA of the CDR3: TGTGCCAGCAGCTTAGTAGACAGGGGGCAGACCCAGTACTTC. Protein sequence: CASSLVDRGQTQYF.

V is TRBV21-1 and J is TRBJ1-1; the DNA was not compared with TRBD1, the D call given in the table. TRBV21-1 is a recognized pseudogene. The CDR3 totals 16 residues. The CDR3 region is CASSQIPPYRVPEAFF. CDR3 in DNA: TGTGCCAGCAGCCAAATCCCGCCTTACAGGGTACCTGAAGCTTTCTTT.